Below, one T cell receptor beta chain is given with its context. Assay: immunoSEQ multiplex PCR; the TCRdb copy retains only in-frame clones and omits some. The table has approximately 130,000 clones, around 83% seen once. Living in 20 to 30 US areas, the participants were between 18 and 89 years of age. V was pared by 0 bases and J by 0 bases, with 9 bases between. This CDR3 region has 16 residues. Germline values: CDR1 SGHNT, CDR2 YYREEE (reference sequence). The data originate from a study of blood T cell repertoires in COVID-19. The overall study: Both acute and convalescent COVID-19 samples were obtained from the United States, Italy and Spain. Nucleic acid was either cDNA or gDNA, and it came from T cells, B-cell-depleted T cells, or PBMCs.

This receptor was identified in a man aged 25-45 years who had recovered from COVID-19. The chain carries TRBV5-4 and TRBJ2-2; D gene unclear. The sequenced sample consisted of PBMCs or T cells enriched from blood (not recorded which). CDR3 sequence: CASSLAEFANTGELFF. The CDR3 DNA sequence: TGTGCCAGCAGCTTGGCGGAGTTCGCGAACACCGGGGAGCTGTTTTTT.